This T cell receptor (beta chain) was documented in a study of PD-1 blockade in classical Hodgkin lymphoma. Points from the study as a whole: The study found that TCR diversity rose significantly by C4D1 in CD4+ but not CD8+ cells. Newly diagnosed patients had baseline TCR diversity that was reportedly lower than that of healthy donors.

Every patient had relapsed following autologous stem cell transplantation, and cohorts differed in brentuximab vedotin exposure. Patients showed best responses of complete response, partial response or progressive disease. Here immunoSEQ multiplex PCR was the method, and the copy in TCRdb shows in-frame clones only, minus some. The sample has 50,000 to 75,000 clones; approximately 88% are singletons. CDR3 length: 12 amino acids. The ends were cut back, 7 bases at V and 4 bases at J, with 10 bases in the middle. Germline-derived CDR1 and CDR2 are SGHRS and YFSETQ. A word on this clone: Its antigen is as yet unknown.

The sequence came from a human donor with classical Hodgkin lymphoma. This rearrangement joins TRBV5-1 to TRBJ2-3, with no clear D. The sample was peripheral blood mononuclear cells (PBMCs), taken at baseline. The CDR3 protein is CASGDPADTQYF. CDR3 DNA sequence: TGCGCCAGCGGGGATCCAGCAGATACGCAGTATTTT.